Listed below are T cell receptor beta chains from one sample, sequenced in a study of monozygotic twins with inflammatory bowel disease. TCRdb reprocessed the 5' RACE reads and reports one entry per CDR3 protein, with no DNA. This listing includes 400,000 to 500,000 distinct CDR3 sequences. The material sequenced was blood. All receptors derive from a human donor with ulcerative colitis or Crohn's disease, or a healthy co-twin of an affected twin (not recorded which). The CDR3 runs from the conserved cysteine through the conserved F or W. The order of the fields is V gene, J gene, CDR3 protein.

TRBV19	TRBJ1-5	CASSNTGGNQPQHF
TRBV12-3/TRBV12-4	TRBJ2-1	CASTLAGGGNEQFF
TRBV4-3	TRBJ2-7	CASSQELANSYEQYF
TRBV6-1	TRBJ1-6	CATETHRSPLHF
TRBV5-5	TRBJ2-1	CASSSPLGPSSYNEQFF
TRBV28	TRBJ2-1	CASRRLAGVDEQFF
TRBV6-5	TRBJ2-5	CASSLSAEKTQYF
TRBV7-9	TRBJ1-6	CASSFTNSPLHF
TRBV6-2/TRBV6-3	TRBJ1-4	CASSYSSIGQSKGKLFF
TRBV28	TRBJ2-1	CASVRGAKLYNEQFF
TRBV4-1	TRBJ2-2	CASSQGRLTGELFF
TRBV7-9	TRBJ1-1	CASSMDSLNTEAFF
TRBV21-1	TRBJ2-1	CASSKGSGGVYNEQFF
TRBV12-3/TRBV12-4	TRBJ1-4	CASSLGFRGGNEKLFF
TRBV20-1	TRBJ2-1	CSARGRGGSEYEQFF
TRBV12-3/TRBV12-4	TRBJ1-2	CASSFRSYGYTF
TRBV5-6	TRBJ2-1	CASSGGYGGAYNEQFF
TRBV6-2/TRBV6-3	TRBJ2-1	CASSLRVRSTNEQFF
TRBV6-5	TRBJ2-1	CASRQLNEQFF
TRBV7-9	TRBJ2-7	CASSSPGTGYYEQYF
TRBV15	TRBJ2-7	CATSREALGYEQYF
TRBV7-6	TRBJ2-5	CASSFGFEQETQYF
TRBV20-1	TRBJ2-5	CSVGLAKETQYF
TRBV3-1	TRBJ2-5	CASSPLGLAGGPGETQYF
TRBV11-2	TRBJ2-5	CASSSAFGQGGNQETQYF
TRBV7-2	TRBJ2-2	CASSVRGLAEFTGELFF
TRBV10-1	TRBJ2-4	CASSEPDAPGIQYF
TRBV14	TRBJ1-5	CASSQVGNNQPQHF